This is a list of T cell receptor beta chains from one sample in a study of memory CD4+ T cells and cytomegalovirus serostatus. Clones were read by immunoSEQ multiplex PCR, and TCRdb kept only the in-frame ones, dropping some. The sample lists about 58,000 clones, approximately 86% occurring once. The specimen was memory CD4+ T cells from blood. Receptors were obtained from an adult in good health and CMV-seronegative. Some clones in this sample may be carry-over from other donors' samples. Each CDR3 is given with its conserved first and last residue. A D gene is named only where the DNA matches it firmly. Clone size is stated in some rows and not others, as once, few, many or a class when expanded.

cdr3_aa cdr3_nt v_call d_call j_call clone_size
CASSIVTSREETQYF TGTGCCAGCAGCATAGTGACTAGCCGAGAAGAGACCCAGTACTTC TRBV5-6 TRBD2 TRBJ2-5 -
CASSFDRGTFF TGTGCCAGCAGTTTTGACAGGGGAACTTTCTTT TRBV28 TRBD1 TRBJ1-1 -
CASSPDRSYEQYF TGTGCCAGCAGCCCGGACAGATCCTACGAGCAGTACTTC TRBV13 - TRBJ2-7 -
CASSSGPVLDLNEQFF TGTGCCAGCAGCTCTGGGCCGGTATTAGATTTGAATGAGCAGTTCTTC TRBV5-8 - TRBJ2-1 -
CAWSPFYPGDHQPQHF TGTGCCTGGAGCCCCTTTTATCCAGGGGACCACCAGCCCCAGCATTTT TRBV30 - TRBJ1-5 -
CASSLTGAAYEQYF TGTGCCAGCAGCTTGACAGGGGCCGCCTACGAGCAGTACTTC TRBV5-6 TRBD1 TRBJ2-7 -
CASSFFGGANQPQHF TGTGCCAGCAGCTTCTTCGGGGGGGCCAATCAGCCCCAGCATTTT TRBV7-8 - TRBJ1-5 -
CASSVVGEGQPQHF TGTGCCAGCAGTGTGGTTGGTGAGGGACAGCCCCAGCATTTT TRBV2 - TRBJ1-5 few
CASSYIGKDHEQYF TGTGCCAGCAGTTATATCGGGAAGGACCACGAGCAGTACTTC TRBV6-6 - TRBJ2-7 few
CANLGGSGNTIYF TGTGCCAATCTGGGGGGCTCTGGAAACACCATATATTTT TRBV19 - TRBJ1-3 -
CAISGPPGLETDTQYF TGTGCCATCAGTGGGCCCCCGGGACTAGAGACAGATACGCAGTATTTT TRBV10-3 TRBD2 TRBJ2-3 -
CASSVWASYNEQFF TGTGCCAGCAGTGTCTGGGCCTCCTACAATGAGCAGTTCTTC TRBV2 - TRBJ2-1 -
CASSQDWVRQRKNIQYF TGCGCCAGCAGCCAAGATTGGGTCCGGCAGAGAAAAAACATTCAGTACTTC TRBV4-3 - TRBJ2-4 -
CASSFGGSGGETQYF TGCGCCAGCAGCTTTGGCGGGAGTGGAGGAGAGACCCAGTACTTC TRBV5-1 TRBD2 TRBJ2-5 -
CATSRDRQTGNTIYF TGTGCCACCAGCAGAGATCGTCAAACTGGAAACACCATATATTTT TRBV15 - TRBJ1-3 -
CASSRGRARNEQFF TGTGCCAGCAGCCGGGGGCGTGCCCGGAATGAGCAGTTCTTC TRBV14 - TRBJ2-1 -
CASSEMAATDTQYF TGTGCCAGCAGTGAAATGGCAGCCACAGATACGCAGTATTTT TRBV2 - TRBJ2-3 -
CASSSGGRGGDFETQYF TGTGCCAGCAGCTCCGGAGGGCGTGGAGGGGATTTTGAGACCCAGTACTTC TRBV7-9 - TRBJ2-5 -
CAISELDGGAFF TGTGCCATCAGTGAGTTGGATGGGGGAGCTTTCTTT TRBV10-3 - TRBJ1-1 few
CAAGANYGYTF TGTGCGGCGGGGGCGAACTATGGCTACACCTTC TRBV28 - TRBJ1-2 -
CASSPGNNSPLHF TGTGCCAGCAGCCCAGGGAATAATTCACCCCTCCACTTT TRBV5-4 - TRBJ1-6 -
CASSLAVLGGGPGYTF TGCGCCAGCAGCTTGGCCGTCCTCGGAGGGGGGCCTGGCTACACCTTC TRBV5-1 - TRBJ1-2 -
CASGFGGHTDTQYF TGTGCCAGTGGGTTCGGGGGGCACACAGATACGCAGTATTTT TRBV19 - TRBJ2-3 -
CASSFGRNQPQHF TGTGCCAGCAGTTTCGGGCGCAATCAGCCCCAGCATTTT TRBV28 - TRBJ1-5 few
CASSLVVNTEAFF TGTGCCAGCAGCTTAGTAGTGAACACTGAAGCTTTCTTT TRBV7-8 - TRBJ1-1 -
CASSFQAGIDNEQFF TGTGCCAGCAGTTTCCAAGCGGGAATTGACAATGAGCAGTTCTTC TRBV27 TRBD2 TRBJ2-1 -
CATRIPNEQFF TGTGCCACCCGTATTCCCAATGAGCAGTTCTTC TRBV28 - TRBJ2-1 -
CASSLEFGELFF TGTGCCAGCAGCTTAGAGTTCGGGGAGCTGTTTTTT TRBV11-2 - TRBJ2-2 -
CASSSSGTGVRNTIYF TGTGCCAGCAGCTCCTCCGGGACGGGAGTTAGAAACACCATATATTTT TRBV7-2 - TRBJ1-3 -
CASSDRGPLATDTQYF TGTGCCAGCAGTGACAGGGGGCCCCTGGCCACAGATACGCAGTATTTT TRBV6-1 TRBD1 TRBJ2-3 -
CASTRGDRGSGKLFF TGTGCCAGCACCCGTGGGGACAGGGGTTCGGGAAAACTGTTTTTT TRBV2 TRBD1 TRBJ1-4 once
CATSRDGRGTGELFF TGTGCCACCAGCAGAGACGGGCGTGGGACCGGGGAGCTGTTTTTT TRBV15 - TRBJ2-2 -
CASSQVLAGRQETQYF TGCGCCAGCAGCCAAGTGCTAGCGGGCCGACAAGAGACCCAGTACTTC TRBV4-1 TRBD2 TRBJ2-5 -
CASSTQGLRNTIYF TGTGCCAGTAGTACCCAGGGGCTCAGAAACACCATATATTTT TRBV19 - TRBJ1-3 -
CASSLTTNEQFF TGCGCCAGCAGCTTGACGACAAATGAGCAGTTCTTC TRBV5-1 - TRBJ2-1 -
CASSPFRSSYNEQFF TGTGCCAGCAGCCCCTTTAGAAGCTCCTACAATGAGCAGTTCTTC TRBV11-3 - TRBJ2-1 -
CASTQTGNINQPQHF TGTGCCAGCACTCAGACGGGGAATATCAATCAGCCCCAGCATTTT TRBV21-1 - TRBJ1-5 -
CASSRQGLNTGELFF TGTGCCAGCAGTCGACAGGGGTTGAACACCGGGGAGCTGTTTTTT TRBV6-6 TRBD1 TRBJ2-2 -
CASTDRTDTQYF TGTGCCAGCACTGACAGGACCGATACGCAGTATTTT TRBV6-1 - TRBJ2-3 -
CASSLGTNTGELFF TGCGCCAGCAGCTTGGGGACGAACACCGGGGAGCTGTTTTTT TRBV5-1 - TRBJ2-2 -
CASIPPGAEAFF TGTGCCAGCATCCCCCCGGGCGCTGAAGCTTTCTTT TRBV28 - TRBJ1-1 -
CASSPGTGNVLVNEAFF TGTGCCAGCAGCCCCGGGACAGGGAACGTTTTAGTGAATGAAGCTTTCTTT TRBV7-3 TRBD1 TRBJ1-1 -